These 26 T cell receptor beta chains were sequenced from one sample in a study of control samples from healthy donors and cancer patients. The assay was immunoSEQ multiplex PCR, and TCRdb's table has in-frame clones only and misses some. Of 170,000 or so clones in the sample, around 91% were seen once. The sample was blood. The receptor source for this set is a woman aged 50 to 65 in good health.

V is TRBV3-1 (or the pseudogene TRBV3-2) and J is TRBJ2-7; no clear D gene. Trimming removed 6 bases from V and 4 bases from J, with 7 bases in between. CDR3 length: 11 residues. Germline V gene data show CDR1 as LGHDT and CDR2 as YNNKEL (reference sequence). In nucleotides, the CDR3 is TGTGCCAGCAGGGGTCTTTACGAGCAGTACTTC. Encoded protein: CASRGLYEQYF.

The chain carries TRBV5-6 and TRBJ2-3, with TRBD1 matching 9 bases. The V segment lost 6 bases and the J segment 1 base; nucleotides outside the gene matches: 9. Per the germline V gene, CDR1 is SGHDT and CDR2 is YYEEEE. The CDR3 loop spans 16 amino acids. CDR3 sequence: CASIPRRDRGTDTQYF. CDR3 DNA: TGTGCCAGCATACCACGCCGGGACAGGGGCACAGATACGCAGTATTTT.

The chain has TRBV7-2 and TRBJ2-1, with D hard to call. The CDR3 contains 13 residues. V was pared by 1 base and J by 7 bases, with 8 bases between. Per the germline V gene, CDR1 is SGHTA and CDR2 is FQGNSA. The DNA of the CDR3 is TGTGCCAGCAGCTTAGAAAGGGAAAATGAGCAGTTCTTC. Amino acid sequence: CASSLERENEQFF.

This chain links TRBV19 with TRBJ1-2, with TRBD1 as a possible D gene (6 bases). V dropped 3 bases and J dropped 3 bases, with 17 bases sitting between them. CDR3 length: 16 amino acids. CDR1 and CDR2 from the germline V gene are LNHDA and SQIVND (reference sequence). CDR3 coding DNA: TGTGCCAGTAGTATGGGTCGTGGGGGCGGCGACTATGGCTACACCTTC. It translates to CASSMGRGGGDYGYTF. Filled out from reference TRBV19 and TRBJ1-2, the complete variable domain reads DGGITQSPKYLFRKEGQNVTLSCEQNLNHDAMYWYRQDPGQGLRLIYYSQIVNDFQKGDIAEGYSVSREKKESFPLTVTSAQKNPTAFYLCASSMGRGGGDYGYTFGSGTRLTVV.

The chain has TRBV4-1 and TRBJ2-1; TRBD2 is a possible D gene (6 bases). This CDR3 spans 18 amino acids. The V end lost 4 bases, the J end lost 11 bases, and 30 bases lay between the germline ends. Looked up from germline, CDR1 is MGHRA and CDR2 is YSYEKL. CDR3 loop: CASSRGTSSNEQSKKQFF. In DNA form, the CDR3 reads TGCGCCAGCAGCCGCGGGACTTCTTCTAATGAGCAGTCTAAAAAGCAGTTCTTC.

The chain recombines TRBV6-4 with TRBJ1-1; weak D call: TRBD1 (6 bases). With 6 bases removed from V and 11 bases from J, the gap between germline ends came to 22 bases. Per germline, CDR1 MRHNA and CDR2 SNTAGT. The CDR3 length is 14 residues. The CDR3 loop is CASSFTPGGTGAFF. Here the CDR3 DNA reads TGTGCCAGCAGCTTCACACCGGGCGGTACAGGGGCTTTCTTT.

The chain uses TRBV9 and TRBJ1-6, with D maybe TRBD1 (5 bases). Germline lookup yields CDR1 SGDLS and CDR2 YYNGEE. The CDR3 length is 14 residues. Trimming shortened V by 0 bases and J by 6 bases, and 7 bases separated the two germline ends. CDR3 in amino acids: CASSVGQGNSPLHF. The CDR3 region has the DNA TGTGCCAGCAGCGTAGGGCAGGGTAATTCACCCCTCCACTTT.

The gene calls are TRBV12-5 and TRBJ2-1; 7 bases are a match to TRBD1. This CDR3 spans 11 amino acids. J lost 10 bases, V lost 4 bases, and 1 base had no gene match. The V gene's germline CDR1 is LGHNT and CDR2 FRNRAP. This CDR3 is CASGSGQEQFF. CDR3 bases: TGTGCTAGTGGTTCGGGACAGGAGCAGTTCTTC.

This clone came up once. The chain links TRBV28 to TRBJ2-1, with 13 bases fitting TRBD2. The germline gives CDR1 MDHEN, CDR2 SYDVKM. The CDR3 extends over 17 amino acids. Trimming took 4 bases from V and 4 from J; bases not matched to a gene: 7. CDR3 residues: CASSSTSGGNLYNEQFF. The CDR3 DNA reads TGTGCCAGCAGTTCGACTAGCGGGGGGAACCTTTACAATGAGCAGTTCTTC. The full variable domain, completed using reference TRBV28 and TRBJ2-1, is DVKVTQSSRYLVKRTGEKVFLECVQDMDHENMFWYRQDPGLGLRLIYFSYDVKMKEKGDIPEGYSVSREKKERFSLILESASTNQTSMYLCASSSTSGGNLYNEQFFGPGTRLTVL.

In its sample, this clone was seen once. The chain is built from TRBV25-1 and TRBJ1-1; D possibly corresponds to TRBD1 (5 bases). The V end lost 1 base, the J end lost 6 bases, and 12 bases lay between the germline ends. CDR3 length: 14 amino acids. The V gene's germline CDR1 is MGHDK and CDR2 SYGVNS. The CDR3 here is CASSESGPFSEAFF. As DNA, the CDR3 is TGTGCCAGCAGTGAATCGGGACCGTTCTCTGAAGCTTTCTTT.

The chain carries TRBV6-6 and TRBJ2-2; D not resolved. V was trimmed by 5 bases and J by 1 base, leaving 8 bases between them. Germline V CDR1 and CDR2: MNHNY, SVGAGI (reference sequence). This CDR3 has 14 residues. CDR3: CASSNTRNTGELFF. The CDR3 DNA is TGTGCCAGCAGTAACACTCGGAACACCGGGGAGCTGTTTTTT.

This clone was detected once. The chain recombines TRBV3-1 (or the pseudogene TRBV3-2) with TRBJ2-7; TRBD2 matches at 8 bases. Germline loops: CDR1 LGHDT, CDR2 YNNKEL (reference sequence). The V gene end was trimmed by 7 bases and the J gene end by 6 bases; junction bases not matched to a gene: 5. The CDR3 sequence is 12 residues long. The CDR3 is CASKLAGFEQYF. CDR3 nucleotides: TGTGCCAGCAAGTTAGCGGGGTTCGAGCAGTACTTC.

V usage is TRBV19 and J usage is TRBJ2-7; no clear D gene. From germline, CDR1 is LNHDA and CDR2 SQIVND (reference sequence). Between the trimmed V and J ends, which lost 7 bases and 12 bases, there was a span of 22 bases. This CDR3 spans 13 amino acids. DNA for the CDR3: TGTGCCAGTAACGCGAAGACGGAGCCTCGGTTGTACTTC. The encoded protein is CASNAKTEPRLYF.

This clone was detected once. This chain connects TRBV6-2 or TRBV6-3 to TRBJ2-7, with TRBD1 matching over 11 bases. Looked up from germline, CDR1 is MNHEY and CDR2 is SVGEGT. The CDR3 is 15 amino acids. V trimming: 2 bases; J trimming: 3 bases; junction bases outside the gene matches: 3. CDR3 DNA: TGTGCCAGCAGTTACCTGGGGACAGGGGGCTACGAGCAGTACTTC. Its translation is CASSYLGTGGYEQYF.

The genes are TRBV7-8 and TRBJ2-7, with no clear D. Germline CDR1 is SGHVS and CDR2 is FQNEAQ. V shed 5 bases and J shed 4 bases, with 6 bases lying between them. This CDR3 has 11 amino acids. CDR3 coding DNA: TGTGCCAGCAGCAATCGTTACGAGCAGTACTTC. It yields the protein CASSNRYEQYF.

The rearrangement joins TRBV10-3 to TRBJ1-1; D is possibly TRBD1 (5 bases). Looked up from germline, CDR1 is ENHRY and CDR2 is SYGVKD. V lost 4 bases and J lost 7, with 13 bases in between. The CDR3 runs to 13 residues. CDR3 loop: CAISAQGHREAFF. The DNA of the CDR3 is TGTGCCATCAGTGCGCAAGGACATCGTGAAGCTTTCTTT.

This chain joins TRBV2 and TRBJ1-5; D gene unclear. The CDR3 is 12 residues long. V was pared by 6 bases and J by 6 bases, with 9 bases between. The germline V gene encodes CDR1 SNHLY and CDR2 FYNNEI. This CDR3 reads CASSMTSQPQHF. The CDR3 DNA sequence: TGTGCCAGCAGCATGACGAGTCAGCCCCAGCATTTT.

The table lists this clone with a count of one. The chain joins TRBV10-3 to TRBJ1-5; D is unresolved. CDR3 length: 15 residues. Germline lookup yields CDR1 ENHRY and CDR2 SYGVKD. The V end was cut by 2 bases, the J end by 0 bases, with 8 bases between. The CDR3 spells CAISEGRYSNQPQHF. For the CDR3, the DNA is TGTGCCATCAGTGAGGGGCGATATAGCAATCAGCCCCAGCATTTT.

This clone was seen once. The chain links TRBV2 to TRBJ1-2; unclear D gene. The CDR3 has 15 residues. The germline CDR1 and CDR2 sequences are SNHLY and FYNNEI. The V end was cut by 6 bases, the J end by 4 bases, with 18 bases between. Here the CDR3 reads CASRDPRISGYGYTF. DNA of the CDR3: TGTGCCAGCAGGGACCCCAGGATCTCGGGCTATGGCTACACCTTC.

As concerns this clone: Other DNA sequences in the sample encode the same CDR3. The genes are TRBV5-4 and TRBJ1-5, with D possibly being TRBD1 (5 bases). CDR1 is SGHNT and CDR2 is YYREEE in the germline V gene (reference sequence). The length of the CDR3 is 14 residues. Trimming pared 0 bases from V and 4 bases from J, leaving 8 bases between. CDR3 bases: TGTGCCAGCAGCTTGGGGGGCGGGAATCAGCCCCAGCATTTT. It encodes CASSLGGGNQPQHF.

The V and J genes are TRBV7-8 and TRBJ2-3; D gene unclear. The germline V gene encodes CDR1 SGHVS and CDR2 FQNEAQ. V was trimmed by 7 bases and J by 1 base, leaving 6 bases between them. This CDR3 spans 12 amino acids. The CDR3 region is CASTAGTDTQYF. The CDR3 nucleotides are TGTGCCAGCACCGCGGGCACAGATACGCAGTATTTT.

J is TRBJ2-3 and V is TRBV7-2; 9 bases agree with TRBD1. Trimming took 4 bases from V and 7 from J; bases not matched to a gene: 6. This CDR3 spans 14 amino acids. CDR1 is SGHTA and CDR2 is FQGNSA in the germline V gene. The CDR3 loop is CASSSRQGGYTQYF. The CDR3 coding sequence is TGTGCCAGCAGCTCCCGACAGGGGGGGTATACGCAGTATTTT.

The chain is built from TRBV5-1 and TRBJ2-5; a weak D match, TRBD1 (6 bases). The CDR3 has 15 amino acids. The germline V and J ends were trimmed by 0 bases and 4 bases, with 13 bases remaining between them. Germline V gives CDR1 SGHRS, CDR2 YFSETQ. The chain's CDR3 is CASSLGRTDSETQYF. In DNA form, the CDR3 reads TGCGCCAGCAGCTTGGGTCGGACAGACTCAGAGACCCAGTACTTC.

The chain combines TRBV27 with TRBJ2-3; a weak D match, TRBD1 (6 bases). The CDR3 is 14 amino acids. Per germline, CDR1 MNHEY and CDR2 SMNVEV (reference sequence). V was pared by 8 bases and J by 2 bases, with 14 bases between. CDR3 residues: CASGEQGYTDTQYF. The CDR3, as DNA: TGTGCCAGCGGGGAACAGGGATACACAGATACGCAGTATTTT.

On this clone: This CDR3 is also generated by other DNA sequences in the sample. The chain combines TRBV28 with TRBJ1-2; a weak D match, TRBD1 (6 bases). The germline V gene encodes CDR1 MDHEN and CDR2 SYDVKM. V lost 3 bases and J lost 4, with 9 bases in between. This CDR3 is built from 13 residues. The CDR3 sequence is CASSFGQSYGYTF. CDR3 nucleotides: TGTGCCAGCAGTTTCGGACAGAGCTATGGCTACACCTTC.

The chain links TRBV5-1 to TRBJ2-5; D remains ambiguous. The germline CDR1 and CDR2 sequences are SGHRS and YFSETQ. Trimming cost V 4 bases and J 11 bases, with 15 bases left between them. The CDR3 is 12 amino acids. CDR3 sequence (DNA): TGCGCCAGCAGCCCGGACGTCCGGGTACAGTACTTC. It yields the protein CASSPDVRVQYF. The variable domain in full, completed from reference TRBV5-1 and TRBJ2-5, reads KAGVTQTPRYLIKTRGQQVTLSCSPISGHRSVSWYQQTPGQGLQFLFEYFSETQRNKGNFPGRFSGRQFSNSRSEMNVSTLELGDSALYLCASSPDVRVQYFGPGTRLLVL.